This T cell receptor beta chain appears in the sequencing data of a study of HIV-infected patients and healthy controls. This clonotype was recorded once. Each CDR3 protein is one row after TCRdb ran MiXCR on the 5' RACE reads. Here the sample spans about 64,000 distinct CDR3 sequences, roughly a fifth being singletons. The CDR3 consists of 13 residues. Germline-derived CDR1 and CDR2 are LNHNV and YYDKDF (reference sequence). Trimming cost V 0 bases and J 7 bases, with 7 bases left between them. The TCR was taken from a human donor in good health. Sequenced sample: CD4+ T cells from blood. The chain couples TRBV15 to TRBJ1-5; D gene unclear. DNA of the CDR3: TGTGCCACCAGCAGAGACCAGTGGCAGCCCCAGCATTTT. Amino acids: CATSRDQWQPQHF.